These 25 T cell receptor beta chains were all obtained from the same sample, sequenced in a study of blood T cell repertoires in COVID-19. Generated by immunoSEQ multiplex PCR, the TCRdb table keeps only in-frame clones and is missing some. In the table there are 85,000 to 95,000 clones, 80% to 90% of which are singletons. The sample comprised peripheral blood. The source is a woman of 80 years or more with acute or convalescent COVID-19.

CDR3 nucleotide sequence: TGTGCCAGCAGCCCATTGACAGGGGGCGGCATCGGTAATTCACCCCTCCACTTT. It encodes CASSPLTGGGIGNSPLHF. The chain links TRBV11-2 to TRBJ1-6; 10 nucleotides match TRBD1. Losses at the gene ends were 5 bases for V and 6 bases for J; bases not matched to a gene: 13. The CDR3 is 18 residues long. Germline lookup yields CDR1 SGHAT and CDR2 FQNNGV.

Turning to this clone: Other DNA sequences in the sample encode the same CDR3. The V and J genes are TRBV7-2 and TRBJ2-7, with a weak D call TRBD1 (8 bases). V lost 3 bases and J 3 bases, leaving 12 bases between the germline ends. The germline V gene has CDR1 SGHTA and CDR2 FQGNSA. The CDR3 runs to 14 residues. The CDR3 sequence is CASSFTGGGYEQYF. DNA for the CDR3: TGTGCCAGCAGCTTTACAGGGGGGGGCTACGAGCAGTACTTC.

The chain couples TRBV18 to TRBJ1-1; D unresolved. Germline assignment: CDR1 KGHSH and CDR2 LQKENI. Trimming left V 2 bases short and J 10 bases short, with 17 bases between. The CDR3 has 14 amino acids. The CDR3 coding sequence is TGTGCCAGCTCACCAAGTAGCCCGGGGTTTGGAGCTTTCTTT. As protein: CASSPSSPGFGAFF.

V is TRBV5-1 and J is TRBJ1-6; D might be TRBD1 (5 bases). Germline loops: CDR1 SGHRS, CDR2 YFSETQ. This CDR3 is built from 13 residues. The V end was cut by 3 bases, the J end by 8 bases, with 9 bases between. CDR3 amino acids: CASSSLGDSPLHF. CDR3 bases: TGCGCCAGCAGCTCCTTAGGGGATTCACCCCTCCACTTT.

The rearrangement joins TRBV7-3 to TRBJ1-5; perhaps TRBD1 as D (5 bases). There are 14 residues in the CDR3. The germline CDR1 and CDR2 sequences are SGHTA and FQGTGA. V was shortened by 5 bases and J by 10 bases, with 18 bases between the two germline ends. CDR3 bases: TGTGCCAGCAGCCGAAGGGGACTGCGGCCACCCCAGCATTTT. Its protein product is CASSRRGLRPPQHF.

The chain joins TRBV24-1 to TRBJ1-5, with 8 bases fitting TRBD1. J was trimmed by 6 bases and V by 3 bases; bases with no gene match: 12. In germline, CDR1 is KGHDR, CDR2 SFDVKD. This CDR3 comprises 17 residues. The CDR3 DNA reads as TGTGCCACCAGTGATACACGGACAGGGAAGTGGGGTCAGCCCCAGCATTTT. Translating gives CATSDTRTGKWGQPQHF.

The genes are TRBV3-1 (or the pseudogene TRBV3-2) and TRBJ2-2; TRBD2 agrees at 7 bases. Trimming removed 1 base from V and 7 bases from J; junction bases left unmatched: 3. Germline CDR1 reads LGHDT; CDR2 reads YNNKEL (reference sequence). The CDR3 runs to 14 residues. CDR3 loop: CASSQAGGSGELFF. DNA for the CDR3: TGTGCCAGCAGCCAAGCGGGAGGTAGCGGGGAGCTGTTTTTT.

DNA of the CDR3: TGTGCCAGCAGCTCGGGGGGGGCGAAGTACAATGAGCAGTTCTTC. This translates into CASSSGGAKYNEQFF. This rearrangement joins TRBV5-4 to TRBJ2-1, with 8 bases fitting TRBD2. The V gene end was trimmed by 3 bases and the J gene end by 4 bases; junction bases not matched to a gene: 6. Germline V gene lookup returns CDR1 SGHNT and CDR2 YYREEE (reference sequence). This CDR3 spans 15 amino acids.

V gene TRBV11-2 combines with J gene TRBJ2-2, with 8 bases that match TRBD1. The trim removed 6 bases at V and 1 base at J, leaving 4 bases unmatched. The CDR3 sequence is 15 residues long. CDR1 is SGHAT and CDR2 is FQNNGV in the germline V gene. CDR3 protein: CASRSGTGNTGELFF. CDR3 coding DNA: TGTGCCAGCAGATCCGGGACAGGGAACACCGGGGAGCTGTTTTTT. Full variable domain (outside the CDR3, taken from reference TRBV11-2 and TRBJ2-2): EAGVAQSPRYKIIEKRQSVAFWCNPISGHATLYWYQQILGQGPKLLIQFQNNGVVDDSQLPKDRFSAERLKGVDSTLKIQPAKLEDSAVYLCASRSGTGNTGELFFGEGSRLTVL.

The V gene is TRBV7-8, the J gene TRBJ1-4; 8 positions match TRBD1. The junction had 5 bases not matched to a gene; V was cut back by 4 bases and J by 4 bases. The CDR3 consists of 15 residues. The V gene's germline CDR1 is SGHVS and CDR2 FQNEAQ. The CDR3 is CASSYYRGNNEKLFF. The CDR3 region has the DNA TGTGCCAGCAGCTACTACAGGGGGAATAATGAAAAACTGTTTTTT. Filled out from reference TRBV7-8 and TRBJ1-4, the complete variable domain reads GAGVSQSPRYKVAKRGQDVALRCDPISGHVSLFWYQQALGQGPEFLTYFQNEAQLDKSGLPSDRFFAERPEGSVSTLKIQRTQQEDSAVYLCASSYYRGNNEKLFFGSGTQLSVL.

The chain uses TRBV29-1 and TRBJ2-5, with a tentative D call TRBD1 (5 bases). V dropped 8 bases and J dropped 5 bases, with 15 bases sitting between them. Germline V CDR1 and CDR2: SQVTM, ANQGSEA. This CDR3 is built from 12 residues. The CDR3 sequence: CSCRPAGETQYF. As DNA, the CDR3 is TGCAGCTGCAGACCGGCAGGGGAGACCCAGTACTTC.

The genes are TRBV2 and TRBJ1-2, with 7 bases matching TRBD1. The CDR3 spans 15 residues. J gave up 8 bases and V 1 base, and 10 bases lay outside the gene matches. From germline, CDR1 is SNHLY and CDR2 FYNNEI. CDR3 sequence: CASSEGGSGGQGYTF. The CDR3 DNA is TGTGCCAGCAGTGAAGGTGGATCAGGGGGGCAAGGCTACACCTTC.

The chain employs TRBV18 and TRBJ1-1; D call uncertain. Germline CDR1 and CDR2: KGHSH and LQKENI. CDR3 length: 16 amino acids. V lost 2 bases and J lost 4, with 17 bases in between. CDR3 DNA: TGTGCCAGCTCACCAAATACGCGGGCAGCAGGCACTGAAGCTTTCTTT. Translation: CASSPNTRAAGTEAFF.

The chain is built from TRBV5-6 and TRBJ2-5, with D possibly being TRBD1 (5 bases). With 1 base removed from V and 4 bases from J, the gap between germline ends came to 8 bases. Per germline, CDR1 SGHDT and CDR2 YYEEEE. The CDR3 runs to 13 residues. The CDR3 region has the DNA TGTGCCAGCAGCTTGCCAGGGTCAGAGACCCAGTACTTC. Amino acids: CASSLPGSETQYF.

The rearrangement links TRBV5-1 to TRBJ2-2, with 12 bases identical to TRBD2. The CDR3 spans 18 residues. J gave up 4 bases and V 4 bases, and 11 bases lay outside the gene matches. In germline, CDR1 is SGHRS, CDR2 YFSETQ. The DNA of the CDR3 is TGCGCCAGCAGCCTTGGACTAGCGGGGACGAGTGTCACCGGGGAGCTGTTTTTT. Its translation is CASSLGLAGTSVTGELFF.

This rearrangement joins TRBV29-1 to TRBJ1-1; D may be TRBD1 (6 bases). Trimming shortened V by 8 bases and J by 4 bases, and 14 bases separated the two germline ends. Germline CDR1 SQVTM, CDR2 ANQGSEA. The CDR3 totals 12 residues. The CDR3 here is CSTIGGATEAFF. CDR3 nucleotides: TGCAGCACTATAGGGGGAGCCACTGAAGCTTTCTTT.

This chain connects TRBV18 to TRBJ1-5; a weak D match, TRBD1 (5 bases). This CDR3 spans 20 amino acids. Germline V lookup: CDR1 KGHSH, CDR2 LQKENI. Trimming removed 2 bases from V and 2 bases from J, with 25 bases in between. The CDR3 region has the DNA TGTGCCAGCTCACCAACTAGGGGAGGTCGGAGCCCTGGGGGCAATCAGCCCCAGCATTTT. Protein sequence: CASSPTRGGRSPGGNQPQHF.

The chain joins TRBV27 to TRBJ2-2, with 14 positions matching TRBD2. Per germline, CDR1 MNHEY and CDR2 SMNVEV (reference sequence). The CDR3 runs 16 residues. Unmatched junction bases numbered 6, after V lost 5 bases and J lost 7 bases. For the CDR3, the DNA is TGTGCCAGCAGTAGACTAGCGGGGGGGCAGAACGGGGAGCTGTTTTTT. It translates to CASSRLAGGQNGELFF.

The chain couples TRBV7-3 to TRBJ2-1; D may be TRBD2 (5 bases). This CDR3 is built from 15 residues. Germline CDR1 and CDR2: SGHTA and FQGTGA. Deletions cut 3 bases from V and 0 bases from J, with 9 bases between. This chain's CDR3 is CASSFTRSSYNEQFF. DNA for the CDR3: TGTGCCAGCAGCTTTACTAGGAGCTCCTACAATGAGCAGTTCTTC.

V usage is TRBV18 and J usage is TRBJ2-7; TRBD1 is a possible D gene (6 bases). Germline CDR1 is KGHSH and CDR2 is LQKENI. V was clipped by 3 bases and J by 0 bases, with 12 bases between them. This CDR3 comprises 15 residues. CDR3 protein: CASSPFEGDSYEQYF. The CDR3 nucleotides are TGTGCCAGCTCACCCTTCGAGGGGGACTCCTACGAGCAGTACTTC.

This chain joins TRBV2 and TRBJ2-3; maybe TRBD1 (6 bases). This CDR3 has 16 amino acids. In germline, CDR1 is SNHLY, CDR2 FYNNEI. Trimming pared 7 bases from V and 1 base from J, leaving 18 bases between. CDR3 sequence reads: CASILRMGAGTDTQYF. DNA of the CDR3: TGTGCCAGCATTCTCAGGATGGGGGCGGGCACAGATACGCAGTATTTT.

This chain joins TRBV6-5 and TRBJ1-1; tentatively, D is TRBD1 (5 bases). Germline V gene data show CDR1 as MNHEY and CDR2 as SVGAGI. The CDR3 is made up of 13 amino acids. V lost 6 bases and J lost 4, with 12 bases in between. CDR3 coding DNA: TGTGCCAGCAGGATCGCGGGGGGCACTGAAGCTTTCTTT. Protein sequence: CASRIAGGTEAFF.

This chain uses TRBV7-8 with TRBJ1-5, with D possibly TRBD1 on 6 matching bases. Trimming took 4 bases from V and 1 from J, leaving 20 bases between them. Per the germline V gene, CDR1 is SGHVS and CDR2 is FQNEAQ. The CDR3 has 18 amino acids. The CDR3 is CASSSGGQGRKSNQPQHF. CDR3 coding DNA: TGTGCCAGCAGCTCGGGGGGGCAAGGTCGAAAAAGCAATCAGCCCCAGCATTTT.

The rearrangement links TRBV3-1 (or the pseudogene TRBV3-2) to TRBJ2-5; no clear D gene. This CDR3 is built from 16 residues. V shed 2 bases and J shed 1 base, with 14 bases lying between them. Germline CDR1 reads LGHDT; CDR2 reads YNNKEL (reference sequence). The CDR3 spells CASSQYTSGFQETQYF. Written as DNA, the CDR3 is TGTGCCAGCAGCCAATATACTTCAGGCTTCCAAGAGACCCAGTACTTC.

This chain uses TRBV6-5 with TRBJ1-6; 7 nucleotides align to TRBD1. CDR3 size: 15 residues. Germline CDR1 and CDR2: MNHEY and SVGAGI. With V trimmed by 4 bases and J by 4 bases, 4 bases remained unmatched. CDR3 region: CASSLGQLYNSPLHF. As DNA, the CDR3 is TGTGCCAGCAGTTTGGGACAGCTTTATAATTCACCCCTCCACTTT.